This T cell receptor beta chain was observed in a study of chemoradiotherapy in HPV16-positive cancers. Measured with immunoSEQ multiplex PCR; TCRdb has only the in-frame clones, and not every one. Counted here are 45,000 to 60,000 clones, roughly nine tenths occurring once; the ten biggest clones make up around 3.5%. Samples were taken several times over chemoradiotherapy. The CDR3 has 15 amino acids. Germline-derived CDR1 and CDR2 are ENHRY and SYGVKD. The sequence was obtained from a human donor with HPV-associated anogenital cancer. The chain is built from TRBV10-3 and TRBJ2-5, with 9 bases that match TRBD1. The J call could be wrong; TRBJ2-7 is a better fit for the DNA end. The sequencing used blood, collected from a patient who underwent chemoradiotherapy. CDR3 loop: CAISDPGQGTYEQYF. In DNA, the CDR3 is TGTGCCATCAGCGACCCGGGACAGGGTACCTACGAGCAGTACTTC.